These 29 T cell receptor beta chains were all obtained from the same sample, sequenced in a study of shared clonotypes between healthy human individuals. Profiling relied on immunoSEQ multiplex PCR, and the TCRdb table lists in-frame clones only, not all of them. This sample carries roughly 2 million clones, 95% of them seen once, and the ten largest clones take 0.13%. Source material: naive CD4+ T cells sorted from blood. Subset here: CD45RA+ positively selected. These receptors all come from a man aged 18 to 35 in good health.

This sequence joins TRBV6-5 and TRBJ2-3, with D unclear. Germline CDR1 MNHEY, CDR2 SVGAGI. Trimming took 2 bases from V and 4 from J, leaving 13 bases between them. This CDR3 comprises 15 residues. This CDR3 reads CASSYTSLIADTQYF. CDR3 coding DNA: TGTGCCAGCAGTTACACGTCCTTGATCGCAGATACGCAGTATTTT.

The V and J genes are TRBV5-5 and TRBJ2-7; the D is unclear. Germline V CDR1 and CDR2: SGHKS, YYEKEE (reference sequence). V lost 2 bases, J lost 0 bases, and 18 bases lay in between. This CDR3 has 17 residues. For the CDR3, the DNA is TGTGCCAGCAGCTTACGGGTCAAACCTATAAGCTCCTACGAGCAGTACTTC. The encoded protein is CASSLRVKPISSYEQYF.

The rearrangement links TRBV4-3 to TRBJ2-1; 13 bases align to TRBD2. The CDR3 spans 17 residues. Germline V lookup: CDR1 LGHNA, CDR2 YSLEER. V dropped 1 base and J dropped 3; count of bases not matched to a gene: 3. The CDR3 is CASSQGTSGRGYNEQFF. The DNA of the CDR3 is TGCGCCAGCAGCCAAGGGACTAGCGGGAGAGGCTACAATGAGCAGTTCTTC.

As to this clone: Other DNA sequences within the sample encode an identical CDR3. The chain recombines TRBV5-1 with TRBJ2-5, with 7 nucleotides matching TRBD2. V lost 3 bases to trimming and J lost 1 base; unmatched junction nucleotides: 0. Germline V gene lookup returns CDR1 SGHRS and CDR2 YFSETQ. The CDR3 contains 13 residues. CDR3 nucleotides: TGCGCCAGCAGCTCGGGAGGCCAAGAGACCCAGTACTTC. It yields the protein CASSSGGQETQYF.

This clone was detected a few times. The chain has TRBV2 and TRBJ1-6; maybe TRBD1 (5 bases). The CDR3 is made up of 13 amino acids. Germline-derived CDR1 and CDR2 are SNHLY and FYNNEI. Trimming removed 5 bases from V and 10 bases from J, with 12 bases in between. CDR3 bases: TGTGCCAGCAGTAGGGGCGAAGGCTCACCCCTCCACTTT. Encoded protein: CASSRGEGSPLHF.

The V gene is TRBV19, the J gene TRBJ2-7; D is perhaps TRBD1 (5 bases). V lost 5 bases and J lost 5, with 19 bases in between. CDR1 is LNHDA, CDR2 SQIVND, per germline (reference sequence). This CDR3 spans 15 amino acids. CDR3 nucleotides: TGTGCCAGTAGTTACGCACTTGGGGCCCAGGACGAGCAGTACTTC. Encoded protein: CASSYALGAQDEQYF.

The chain uses TRBV27 and TRBJ2-3; 7 bases line up with TRBD2. V lost 3 bases, J lost 3 bases, and 3 bases stayed unmatched. This CDR3 is built from 14 residues. Germline V gene data show CDR1 as MNHEY and CDR2 as SMNVEV (reference sequence). The CDR3 sequence: CASSFGRETDTQYF. The CDR3 nucleotides are TGTGCCAGCAGTTTCGGGCGGGAGACAGATACGCAGTATTTT.

The chain carries TRBV5-1 and TRBJ1-1; D might be TRBD1 (5 bases). Germline CDR1 reads SGHRS; CDR2 reads YFSETQ. The CDR3 spans 15 residues. The V end was cut by 4 bases, the J end by 0 bases, with 13 bases between. The DNA of the CDR3 is TGCGCCAGCAGCACCCGGGGAGGGGTGAACACTGAAGCTTTCTTT. This codes for CASSTRGGVNTEAFF.

The V call is TRBV6-5, the J call TRBJ2-5, with a weak D call TRBD2 (5 bases). CDR3 length equals 14 residues. V gave up 0 bases and J gave up 5 bases, with 10 bases separating them. The germline CDR1 and CDR2 sequences are MNHEY and SVGAGI. The CDR3 sequence: CASSYSTTSETQYF. The CDR3 region has the DNA TGTGCCAGCAGTTACTCGACTACCTCGGAGACCCAGTACTTC.

The J gene is TRBJ1-5, the V gene TRBV11-2, with D uncertain. The CDR3 contains 17 residues. V lost 1 base, J lost 0 bases, and 13 bases lay in between. Per germline, CDR1 SGHAT and CDR2 FQNNGV. The CDR3, as DNA: TGTGCCAGCAGCTTAGGTGGCAGTTGGGATAGCAATCAGCCCCAGCATTTT. Protein sequence: CASSLGGSWDSNQPQHF.

V and J are TRBV28 and TRBJ2-7; 8 nucleotides line up with TRBD1. Unmatched junction bases numbered 5, after V lost 11 bases and J lost 2 bases. This CDR3 contains 12 residues. CDR1 MDHEN and CDR2 SYDVKM come from the germline V gene. In DNA form, the CDR3 reads TGTGCCTGCACGGGACAGGCCTACGAGCAGTACTTC. Amino acid sequence: CACTGQAYEQYF. The entire variable domain, with the rest obtained from reference TRBV28 and TRBJ2-7, is as follows: DVKVTQSSRYLVKRTGEKVFLECVQDMDHENMFWYRQDPGLGLRLIYFSYDVKMKEKGDIPEGYSVSREKKERFSLILESASTNQTSMYLCACTGQAYEQYFGPGTRLTVT.

This clone was seen only once. The rearrangement joins TRBV5-4 to TRBJ1-2; a possible D gene is TRBD1 (5 bases). The CDR3 sequence is 17 residues long. The germline V gene has CDR1 SGHNT and CDR2 YYREEE (reference sequence). V lost 4 bases and J 1 base, leaving 20 bases between the germline ends. This CDR3 reads CASSTGSGGELNYGYTF. In DNA form, the CDR3 reads TGTGCCAGCAGCACTGGATCTGGGGGGGAGCTTAACTATGGCTACACCTTC.

The chain links TRBV5-4 to TRBJ1-2, with 9 nucleotides matching TRBD1. V was pared by 4 bases and J by 4 bases, with 5 bases of the junction left unmatched. The germline V gene has CDR1 SGHNT and CDR2 YYREEE (reference sequence). The CDR3 totals 14 residues. This CDR3 reads CASSEGQGFYGYTF. CDR3 DNA sequence: TGTGCCAGCAGCGAGGGACAGGGCTTCTATGGCTACACCTTC.

V usage is TRBV28 and J usage is TRBJ1-4; 9 nucleotides line up with TRBD1. V trimming: 7 bases; J trimming: 7 bases; junction bases outside the gene matches: 7. Germline loops: CDR1 MDHEN, CDR2 SYDVKM. The CDR3 is made up of 14 amino acids. CDR3 in DNA: TGTGCCAGCAAAATACAGGGGGCCGGTGAAAAACTGTTTTTT. This translates into CASKIQGAGEKLFF.

The genes are TRBV7-2 and TRBJ2-7, with 12 bases that match TRBD2. Trimming removed 5 bases from V and 6 bases from J; junction bases left unmatched: 8. The germline gives CDR1 SGHTA, CDR2 FQGNSA. The CDR3 length is 15 residues. The DNA for the CDR3 is TGTGCCAGCAGCCTGACTAGCGGGAGTCTCCCCGAGCAGTACTTC. It is translated as CASSLTSGSLPEQYF.

The chain employs TRBV2 and TRBJ1-2; 8 bases are a match to TRBD1. Germline CDR1 SNHLY, CDR2 FYNNEI. This CDR3 is built from 13 residues. Trimming cost V 7 bases and J 8 bases; bases outside gene matches: 9. The CDR3 nucleotides are TGTGCCAGCATGTTGGTCCAGGGGGCGGGCTACACCTTC. This translates into CASMLVQGAGYTF.

The chain is built from TRBV29-1 and TRBJ2-3, with D possibly TRBD1 on 5 matching bases. In germline, CDR1 is SQVTM, CDR2 ANQGSEA. The CDR3 has 14 residues. The V gene lost 6 bases and the J gene lost 5 bases, with 18 bases spanning the gap. Here the CDR3 DNA reads TGCAGCGTAGCCCAGGGCCAGTTCTTAGATACGCAGTATTTT. Amino acids: CSVAQGQFLDTQYF.

The CDR3 loop reads CASSGTGITNQPQHF. The CDR3 coding sequence is TGTGCCAGTAGTGGGACAGGGATAACCAATCAGCCCCAGCATTTT. The rearrangement uses TRBV19 and TRBJ1-5; TRBD1 agrees at 9 bases. This CDR3 contains 15 residues. The trim removed 5 bases at V and 3 bases at J, leaving 5 bases unmatched. Germline V lookup: CDR1 LNHDA, CDR2 SQIVND (reference sequence).

The rearrangement links TRBV2 to TRBJ1-4; D is possibly TRBD1 (6 bases). Trimming took 5 bases from V and 8 from J, leaving 18 bases between them. This CDR3 comprises 15 residues. Germline assignment: CDR1 SNHLY and CDR2 FYNNEI. CDR3 sequence (DNA): TGTGCCAGCAGTTTTGGAGGTCAGGGGTCGGAAAAACTGTTTTTT. It specifies CASSFGGQGSEKLFF.

This chain joins TRBV29-1 and TRBJ1-1, with D tentatively TRBD1 (5 bases). Germline CDR1 is SQVTM and CDR2 is ANQGSEA. V lost 6 bases to trimming and J lost 6 bases, with 14 bases between them. The CDR3 loop spans 12 amino acids. This chain's CDR3 is CSVSSGQSEAFF. The CDR3 DNA follows: TGCAGCGTATCCTCAGGGCAGTCTGAAGCTTTCTTT.

This sequence joins TRBV13 and TRBJ2-7; TRBD2 agrees at 13 bases. The CDR3 has 17 residues. Germline CDR1 PRHDT, CDR2 FYEKMQ (reference sequence). J gave up 4 bases and V 0 bases, and 6 bases lay outside the gene matches. The CDR3 DNA is TGTGCCAGCAGCTTAGGCTCACTAGCGGGGGGGCGATACGAGCAGTACTTC. As protein: CASSLGSLAGGRYEQYF. The full variable domain, completed using reference TRBV13 and TRBJ2-7, is AAGVIQSPRHLIKEKRETATLKCYPIPRHDTVYWYQQGPGQDPQFLISFYEKMQSDKGSIPDRFSAQQFSDYHSELNMSSLELGDSALYFCASSLGSLAGGRYEQYFGPGTRLTVT.

The genes are TRBV2 and TRBJ1-1, with D possibly TRBD1 on 6 matching bases. The ends were cut back, 6 bases at V and 1 base at J, with 18 bases in the middle. The CDR3 is 16 residues long. From germline, CDR1 is SNHLY and CDR2 FYNNEI. This CDR3 reads CASRGNRVGWNTEAFF. CDR3 nucleotides: TGTGCCAGCAGGGGGAACAGGGTAGGGTGGAACACTGAAGCTTTCTTT.

This clone has a single count. This sample includes further DNA sequences coding for the same CDR3. The CDR3 DNA reads as TGTGCCAGCAGCTTAGGGGGGAGCTATGGCTACACCTTC. Its protein is CASSLGGSYGYTF. V usage is TRBV11-2 and J usage is TRBJ1-2; D may be TRBD1 (5 bases). Germline V gives CDR1 SGHAT, CDR2 FQNNGV. The V gene lost 1 base and the J gene lost 4 bases, with 7 bases spanning the gap. The CDR3 length is 13 residues.

This sequence joins TRBV7-6 and TRBJ2-2; D unresolved. Germline lookup yields CDR1 SGHVS and CDR2 FNYEAQ. CDR3 length: 16 residues. The V and J ends lost 4 bases and 0 bases respectively, with 12 bases between them. The CDR3: CASSSIRAPNTGELFF. DNA of the CDR3: TGTGCCAGCAGCTCGATCCGGGCGCCGAACACCGGGGAGCTGTTTTTT.

The V gene is TRBV2, the J gene TRBJ2-3, with 9 bases fitting TRBD2. Trimming at V came to 6 bases and at J to 0 bases, leaving 4 bases not matched to a gene. Per the germline V gene, CDR1 is SNHLY and CDR2 is FYNNEI. CDR3 size: 15 residues. CDR3 protein: CASRSLAGSTDTQYF. CDR3 coding DNA: TGTGCCAGCAGATCTCTAGCGGGAAGCACAGATACGCAGTATTTT.

The count of this clone is one. The gene calls are TRBV30 and TRBJ2-2; unclear D gene. V lost 1 base and J 4 bases, leaving 4 bases between the germline ends. Germline lookup yields CDR1 GTSNPN and CDR2 SVGIG (reference sequence). This CDR3 has 12 residues. CDR3 DNA sequence: TGTGCCTGGAGTGAAGCCACCGGGGAGCTGTTTTTT. Protein: CAWSEATGELFF.

The V call is TRBV14, the J call TRBJ2-1; D is unclear. Trimming pared 2 bases from V and 7 bases from J, leaving 15 bases between. CDR3 size: 15 residues. Germline lookup yields CDR1 SGHDN and CDR2 FVKESK. CDR3 sequence (DNA): TGTGCCAGCAGCCAACTGGATCCGAAATTAAATGAGCAGTTCTTC. Its translation is CASSQLDPKLNEQFF.

The V gene is TRBV9, the J gene TRBJ2-2; possible D gene TRBD1, 6 bases. The CDR3 totals 15 residues. V lost 3 bases and J 2 bases, leaving 11 bases between the germline ends. The germline gives CDR1 SGDLS, CDR2 YYNGEE. The CDR3 DNA follows: TGTGCCAGCAGCGCTGACAGGACAAACACCGGGGAGCTGTTTTTT. Translated, it gives CASSADRTNTGELFF.

V usage is TRBV19 and J usage is TRBJ1-1, with a weak D call TRBD1 (6 bases). V was trimmed by 0 bases and J by 0 bases, leaving 14 bases between them. This CDR3 is built from 17 residues. Germline V CDR1 and CDR2: LNHDA, SQIVND (reference sequence). The CDR3 reads CASSIDMSGAMNTEAFF. CDR3 coding DNA: TGTGCCAGTAGTATAGATATGTCGGGGGCTATGAACACTGAAGCTTTCTTT.